This TCR beta chain was identified during a study of cytomegalovirus exposure and HLA in healthy donors. The overall study: Earlier work reported 117 million unique TCR beta sequences from 150 million to 200 million T cells. Whole-study findings and limits: The study put 150 to 200 TCR beta chains on its list as cytomegalovirus-associated.

On this clone itself: What it binds is not known.

PCR employed 60 Vbeta and 13 Jbeta primers. Sequenced by immunoSEQ multiplex PCR; TCRdb stores in-frame clones only, minus some. Of 60,000 to 75,000 clones listed, approximately 79% were seen once; the top ten hold about an eighth. Germline V CDR1 and CDR2: SSHAT, FNYEAQ (reference sequence). J gave up 5 bases and V 2 bases, and 5 bases lay outside the gene matches. There are 14 residues in the CDR3. Nominal health characterized the donors when sampled, though unrecorded immune exposures were likely. The receptor comes from a woman aged 35 to 49 in good health and CMV-seropositive. V is TRBV7-7 and J is TRBJ2-5, with 7 bases aligning to TRBD1. Sequencing used PBMCs. The CDR3 spells CASSLRKGAETQYF. The CDR3 region has the DNA TGTGCCAGCAGCTTAAGAAAGGGGGCGGAGACCCAGTACTTC.